The sequence of this TCR beta chain was determined in a study of spatial heterogeneity in lung cancer. General study findings and limits: Relative to follow-up, resection was when ubiquitous expanded tumor TCRs appeared more in blood.

Described time point: sample taken at primary tumor resection. TCRs were sequenced from unsorted whole RNA of tumor, nontumor lung or PBMC. Between the trimmed V and J ends, which lost 6 bases and 0 bases, there was a span of 9 bases. From germline, CDR1 is DFQATT and CDR2 SNEGSKA (reference sequence). The CDR3 is made up of 13 amino acids. Each TCR cDNA molecule carried a unique molecular identifier. TCRdb reanalysed the 5' RACE reads using MiXCR and keeps one entry per CDR3 protein. The sample includes about 92,000 distinct CDR3 sequences, about 12% of them seen just once. This clonotype was observed a few times. No antigen is known for it.

The V call is TRBV20-1, the J call TRBJ2-1; D remains unclear. This receptor was obtained from a male donor with early-stage non-small cell lung cancer. Sample: PBMCs, taken at surgery. The CDR3 loop is CSAPRTSYNEQFF. The CDR3 DNA is TGCAGTGCCCCGAGAACCTCCTACAATGAGCAGTTCTTC.